Listed here are 26 T cell receptor beta chains from one sample, sequenced in a study of T cells in Graves' hyperthyroidism and ophthalmopathy. The investigators amplified TCR beta CDR3 regions from RNA transcripts. The primer set for the first-round RT-PCR of the TCR CDR3 was HTBI. Via MiXCR, TCRdb re-called the multiplex PCR reads, giving one row per CDR3 protein. This table holds some 50,000 distinct CDR3 sequences, roughly half found once. Sequences were obtained from blood. Every receptor here comes from a woman between 50 and 59 years old with Graves' ophthalmopathy.

V usage is TRBV6-1 and J usage is TRBJ2-3, with 9 bases that match TRBD2. Germline trimming cut 4 bases from V and 2 bases from J; bases unmatched to any gene: 4. This CDR3 region has 15 residues. Germline V gene lookup returns CDR1 MNHNS and CDR2 SASEGT. This chain's CDR3 is CASSGLADITDTQYF. DNA of the CDR3: TGTGCCAGCAGTGGACTAGCGGACATCACAGATACGCAGTATTTT.

This clonotype was picked up many times. V gene TRBV6-1 combines with J gene TRBJ2-1; D remains ambiguous. Trimming took off 10 bases at V and 12 bases at J, with 13 bases between the two ends. The germline V gene encodes CDR1 MNHNS and CDR2 SASEGT. The CDR3 runs 10 residues. The CDR3 here is CATVGCGQFF. The CDR3 DNA sequence: TGTGCCACGGTCGGTTGTGGGCAGTTCTTC.

Concerning this clonotype: The junction departs from the called germline gene at one end, perhaps through a read error. The genes are TRBV7-2 and TRBJ2-3, with 8 bases fitting TRBD1. This CDR3 contains 14 residues. The V gene's germline CDR1 is SGHTA and CDR2 FQGNSA. The CDR3 DNA is TGTGGCAGCAGCTTCGGACAGGGTGAAGATACGCAGTACTTT. It specifies CGSSFGQGEDTQYF.

The table lists this clonotype with many counts. The chain uses TRBV3-1 and TRBJ1-2; the D is unclear. Germline V gene lookup returns CDR1 LGHDT and CDR2 YNNKEL (reference sequence). The CDR3 has 12 amino acids. Trimming cost V 4 bases and J 7 bases, with 10 bases left between them. The DNA for the CDR3 is TGTGCCAGCAGCCGGGATTTTCGTGGCTACACCTTC. It is translated as CASSRDFRGYTF.

This clonotype is deemed medium-sized (0.01 to 0.1%). This chain uses TRBV25-1 with TRBJ2-7; 12 positions match TRBD2. The germline gives CDR1 MGHDK, CDR2 SYGVNS. With V trimmed by 3 bases and J by 6 bases, 12 bases remained unmatched. The CDR3 runs 17 residues. CDR3 in DNA: TGTGCCAGCAGTGATAGTAGGAAGACTAGCGGGAGAGGCGAGCAGTACTTC. Its translation is CASSDSRKTSGRGEQYF.

The V call is TRBV2, the J call TRBJ2-2; D is ambiguous. The germline V gene encodes CDR1 SNHLY and CDR2 FYNNEI. V lost 10 bases and J 6 bases, leaving 3 bases between the germline ends. The CDR3 extends over 9 amino acids. CDR3 residues: CATAGELFF. CDR3 DNA: TGTGCCACGGCCGGGGAGCTGTTTTTT.

In this sample, this clonotype turned up once. V gene TRBV19 combines with J gene TRBJ1-5; D is unclear. CDR1 is LNHDA, CDR2 SQIVND, per germline (reference sequence). Trimming stripped 7 bases from V and 0 bases from J, with 10 bases between. The CDR3 has 14 residues. CDR3 loop: CASNTENSNQPQHF. In DNA, the CDR3 is TGTGCCAGTAACACCGAAAATAGCAATCAGCCCCAGCATTTT.

This clonotype came up many times. The V call is TRBV3-1, the J call TRBJ1-4; D unclear. CDR1 is LGHDT and CDR2 is YNNKEL in the germline V gene (reference sequence). V was clipped by 3 bases and J by 12 bases, with 11 bases between them. The CDR3 length is 12 residues. The CDR3 region is CASSQGSGQLFF. Written as DNA, the CDR3 is TGTGCCAGCAGCCAGGGTTCTGGGCAACTGTTTTTT.

This clonotype was counted once. The rearrangement links TRBV7-2 to TRBJ2-1; 9 bases are a match to TRBD1. V dropped 5 bases and J dropped 6; count of bases not matched to a gene: 8. From germline, CDR1 is SGHTA and CDR2 FQGNSA. The CDR3 has 15 amino acids. For the CDR3, the DNA is TGTGCCAGCAGCCATACCGCGACAGGGGGCAATGAGCAGTTCTTC. Translated, it gives CASSHTATGGNEQFF.

This clonotype was picked up many times. V and J are TRBV19 and TRBJ2-5, with 10 bases identical to TRBD1. CDR1 LNHDA and CDR2 SQIVND come from the germline V gene (reference sequence). Trimming took 5 bases from V and 4 from J; bases not matched to a gene: 10. The CDR3 has 16 residues. The CDR3 sequence: CASSAGDRGLIETQYF. Written as DNA, the CDR3 is TGTGCCAGTAGTGCAGGGGACAGGGGCCTGATAGAGACCCAGTACTTC.

At least ten counts were recorded for this clonotype. The chain couples TRBV4-3 to TRBJ2-5; tentatively, D is TRBD1 (5 bases). This CDR3 comprises 15 residues. Germline-derived CDR1 and CDR2 are LGHNA and YSLEER. The germline V and J ends were trimmed by 2 bases and 2 bases, with 12 bases remaining between them. The CDR3 DNA is TGCGCCAGCAGCCAAACGCATGACAGACAAGAGACCCAGTACTTC. Amino acid sequence: CASSQTHDRQETQYF.

This clonotype was recorded many times. The CDR3 loop is CAIGTGSGLSSYEQYF. The CDR3 nucleotides are TGTGCCATCGGTACTGGTAGCGGCCTAAGCTCCTACGAGCAGTACTTC. The chain recombines TRBV10-3 with TRBJ2-7; perhaps TRBD2 as D (6 bases). Deletions cut 8 bases from V and 0 bases from J, with 20 bases between. The V gene's germline CDR1 is ENHRY and CDR2 SYGVKD. The CDR3 extends over 16 amino acids.

This clonotype showed up many times. The rearrangement uses TRBV5-8 and TRBJ1-6; the match to TRBD1 covers 7 bases. The germline CDR1 and CDR2 sequences are SGHTS and YDEGEE. The CDR3 has 13 amino acids. V lost 3 bases and J lost 10; bases outside the gene matches: 4. The DNA of the CDR3 is TGTGCCAGCAGCTCGACAGGGAACTCACCCCTCCACTTT. Translated: CASSSTGNSPLHF.

The V gene is TRBV5-1, the J gene TRBJ2-3; D is undetermined. V gave up 4 bases and J gave up 6 bases, with 9 bases separating them. Germline CDR1 SGHRS, CDR2 YFSETQ. CDR3 length: 12 amino acids. The CDR3 DNA reads as TGCGCCAGCAGCGCCAGGACGGATACGCAGTATTTT. Protein product: CASSARTDTQYF.

This clonotype was seen at least ten times. The chain joins TRBV7-9 to TRBJ2-7, with 7 nucleotides matching TRBD1. V trimming: 5 bases; J trimming: 5 bases; junction bases outside the gene matches: 9. The germline V gene encodes CDR1 SEHNR and CDR2 FQNEAQ (reference sequence). This CDR3 is built from 14 residues. The CDR3 here is CASSDRDSADEQYF. CDR3 coding DNA: TGTGCCAGCAGCGACCGGGACAGCGCCGACGAGCAGTACTTC.

As for this clonotype: A much bigger clone sits one base away, suggesting this may be a read error. This chain uses TRBV6-1 with TRBJ2-5; TRBD1 might be the D (6 bases). The germline V gene has CDR1 MNHNS and CDR2 SASEGT. The CDR3 totals 15 residues. Trimming cost V 6 bases and J 9 bases, with 23 bases left between them. CDR3 bases: TGTGCCAGCAGATCCACAGGGACCGGGGACGAGGCCCAGTACTTC. Its protein product is CASRSTGTGDEAQYF.

In this sample, this clonotype turned up many times. This chain joins TRBV4-1 and TRBJ2-1; D is ambiguous. The length of the CDR3 is 14 residues. Trimming took off 1 base at V and 9 bases at J, with 13 bases between the two ends. Germline lookup yields CDR1 MGHRA and CDR2 YSYEKL. CDR3 loop: CASSQVSRPAEQFF. In DNA, the CDR3 is TGCGCCAGCAGCCAAGTGTCGCGGCCAGCTGAGCAGTTCTTC.

This clonotype was seen at least ten times. The genes are TRBV5-6 and TRBJ1-5, with 8 bases matching TRBD1. After removal of 4 bases from V and 2 bases from J, the junction contained 11 bases not matched to a gene. This CDR3 is 17 amino acids long. CDR1 is SGHDT, CDR2 YYEEEE, per germline. CDR3 sequence reads: CASSIWTGRNGNQPQHF. The CDR3 DNA follows: TGTGCCAGCAGCATTTGGACAGGGAGGAATGGCAATCAGCCCCAGCATTTT.

This clonotype occurred many times. The CDR3 DNA reads TGTGCCAGCAGCTTAGCCAGCGGGGGGAACACCGGGGAGCTGTTTTTT. This sequence encodes CASSLASGGNTGELFF. This sequence joins TRBV7-2 and TRBJ2-2, with 8 bases fitting TRBD2. The trim removed 0 bases at V and 1 base at J, leaving 1 base unmatched. From germline, CDR1 is SGHTA and CDR2 FQGNSA. The CDR3 has 16 amino acids. Complete variable domain (other parts from reference TRBV7-2 and TRBJ2-2): GAGVSQSPSNKVTEKGKDVELRCDPISGHTALYWYRQSLGQGLEFLIYFQGNSAPDKSGLPSDRFSAERTGGSVSTLTIQRTQQEDSAVYLCASSLASGGNTGELFFGEGSRLTVL.

This CDR3 is CASSISHRDQPQHF. The CDR3 coding sequence is TGTGCCAGTAGTATAAGTCACAGGGATCAGCCCCAGCATTTT. V usage is TRBV19 and J usage is TRBJ1-5; TRBD1 might be the D (6 bases). This CDR3 spans 14 amino acids. Between the trimmed V and J ends, which lost 2 bases and 5 bases, there was a span of 10 bases. Germline loops: CDR1 LNHDA, CDR2 SQIVND (reference sequence). Filled out from reference TRBV19 and TRBJ1-5, the complete variable domain reads DGGITQSPKYLFRKEGQNVTLSCEQNLNHDAMYWYRQDPGQGLRLIYYSQIVNDFQKGDIAEGYSVSREKKESFPLTVTSAQKNPTAFYLCASSISHRDQPQHFGDGTRLSIL.

In its sample, this clonotype was seen many times. The chain recombines TRBV4-3 with TRBJ2-2, with 11 bases aligning to TRBD2. Germline lookup yields CDR1 LGHNA and CDR2 YSLEER. V dropped 4 bases and J dropped 5; count of bases not matched to a gene: 6. The length of the CDR3 is 16 residues. The CDR3 DNA reads as TGCGCCAGCAGCCGTGCTCTAGCGGGAGGAACCGGGGAGCTGTTTTTT. Translating it yields CASSRALAGGTGELFF.

About this clonotype itself: One base away lies a much larger clone, so this may be a sequencing read error. The conserved final phenylalanine or tryptophan is absent from the CDR3, which likely points to a read error. The chain uses TRBV11-2 and TRBJ2-1, with 8 bases aligning to TRBD2. Germline-derived CDR1 and CDR2 are SGHAT and FQNNGV. Trimming cost V 2 bases and J 10 bases; bases outside gene matches: 7. The CDR3 length is 14 residues. CDR3 bases: TGTGCCAGCAGCTTAAGCCTAGCGGGCGCAGAGCAGTTCTCC. Amino acid sequence: CASSLSLAGAEQFS.

This chain links TRBV18 with TRBJ1-5; tentative D call: TRBD1 (6 bases). CDR3 length: 17 amino acids. Germline V gene lookup returns CDR1 KGHSH and CDR2 LQKENI. Trimming cost V 0 bases and J 5 bases, with 17 bases left between them. CDR3 protein: CASSPPTGRRGDQPQHF. The CDR3 nucleotides read TGTGCCAGCTCACCACCGACAGGCAGGAGGGGAGATCAGCCCCAGCATTTT.

In regard to this clonotype: Given a much more abundant clone one base away, this may be a read error. The V call is TRBV10-3, the J call TRBJ1-5; D unclear. Deletions cut 10 bases from V and 5 bases from J, with 21 bases between. There are 15 residues in the CDR3. CDR1 and CDR2 (germline): ENHRY, SYGVKD. The CDR3 DNA reads TGTGCCACCGAACGGGCGGGTACGGGCGATCAGCCCCAGCATTTT. Translation: CATERAGTGDQPQHF.

The rearrangement uses TRBV2 and TRBJ2-3; tentative D call: TRBD2 (6 bases). The CDR3 sequence is 12 residues long. V was shortened by 8 bases and J by 3 bases, with 9 bases between the two germline ends. Germline-derived CDR1 and CDR2 are SNHLY and FYNNEI. Here the CDR3 DNA reads TGTGCCAGCGGGGGGAGGACAGATACGCAGTATTTT. Its protein is CASGGRTDTQYF. Combining the CDR3 with reference TRBV2 and TRBJ2-3 gives the whole variable domain EPEVTQTPSHQVTQMGQEVILRCVPISNHLYFYWYRQILGQKVEFLVSFYNNEISEKSEIFDDQFSVERPDGSNFTLKIRSTKLEDSAMYFCASGGRTDTQYFGPGTRLTVL.

This sequence joins TRBV20-1 and TRBJ2-2, with 14 nucleotides matching TRBD2. Germline values: CDR1 DFQATT, CDR2 SNEGSKA (reference sequence). CDR3 length equals 15 residues. V gave up 6 bases and J gave up 4 bases; unmatched junction bases: 4. CDR3 amino acids: CSAMGTSGGTGELFF. The DNA of the CDR3 is TGCAGTGCAATGGGGACTAGCGGGGGCACCGGGGAGCTGTTTTTT.